This T cell receptor (beta chain) is drawn from a study of T cell responses to AZD1222 COVID-19 vaccine. Whole-study results and caveats: Researchers took repertoire samples only after the peak T cell response had come. Baseline seropositives among AZD1222 recipients totaled only 6 or 7. After two AZD1222 doses, spike-specific TCR breadth and depth rose versus day 0.

Trimming pared 3 bases from V and 6 bases from J, leaving 4 bases between. CDR1 and CDR2 from the germline V gene are ENHRY and SYGVKD. This CDR3 spans 11 amino acids. To note about this clone: Its antigen is undetermined.

It was second doses at about 4 or about 12 weeks that were pooled. This table comes from immunoSEQ multiplex PCR, and its TCRdb copy is limited to in-frame clones, with some not included. Of about 120,000 clones detected, roughly 87% appear once; the ten largest clones hold 2.5% to 3%. The V and J genes are TRBV10-3 and TRBJ2-3; D not certain. The receptor's source is an adult who received the AZD1222 COVID-19 vaccine. This material consisted of peripheral blood, taken 28 days after the second AZD1222 dose. The DNA of the CDR3 is TGTGCCATCAGTGACGGGGATACGCAGTATTTT. This codes for CAISDGDTQYF.